The rows below give T cell receptor beta chains drawn from one sample of a study of blood T cell repertoires in COVID-19. Method: immunoSEQ multiplex PCR; TCRdb's copy keeps in-frame clones and lacks some. Among about 83,000 clones, about 87% were seen once, and the ten largest hold under 8.5%. The sample was peripheral blood. Receptors originate from a man at least 80 years old with active or convalescent COVID-19. The CDR3 runs from the conserved cysteine through the conserved F or W. The D gene is left open where the match is weak. Expanded clones get a size class; other rows say once, few or many, or leave the size out.

j_call | d_call | clone_size | v_call | cdr3_nt | cdr3_aa
TRBJ1-1 | TRBD1 | NA | TRBV7-3 | TGTGCCAGCAGCTTAATTGGGACAGGTAACACTGAAGCTTTCTTT | CASSLIGTGNTEAFF
TRBJ1-1 | TRBD1 | few | TRBV6-5 | TGTGCCAGCAGTTACGGCAGGGGGCTCACTGAAGCTTTCTTT | CASSYGRGLTEAFF
TRBJ1-2 | TRBD1 | few | TRBV30 | TGTGCCTGGAGCGGACAGGGGAACTATGGCTACACCTTC | CAWSGQGNYGYTF
TRBJ1-2 | TRBD1 | NA | TRBV11-2 | TGTGCCAGCAGCTCGGGACAGGGGACTAACTATGGCTACACCTTC | CASSSGQGTNYGYTF
TRBJ1-1 | TRBD1 | NA | TRBV29-1 | TGCAGCGTTGAGGGACAGAGCACTGAAGCTTTCTTT | CSVEGQSTEAFF
TRBJ1-4 | NA | once | TRBV6-6 | TGTGCCAGCAACCCGAGGGGTACCGGGGGTGAAAAACTGTTTTTT | CASNPRGTGGEKLFF
TRBJ1-2 | NA | once | TRBV5-1 | TGCGCCAGCAGCTTGGACAGGGCCTATGGCTACACCTTC | CASSLDRAYGYTF
TRBJ2-3 | NA | once | TRBV24-1 | TGTGCCACCACAGGCGATAACACAGATACGCAGTATTTT | CATTGDNTDTQYF
TRBJ1-6 | NA | NA | TRBV25-1 | TGTGCCAGCAGGGGCGGAGGGGATTCACCCCTCCACTTT | CASRGGGDSPLHF
TRBJ2-1 | TRBD1 | NA | TRBV28 | TGTGCCAGCAGCTCGCCACAGGGGGCGAGGAATGAGCAGTTCTTC | CASSSPQGARNEQFF
TRBJ1-2 | NA | NA | TRBV2 | TGTGCCAGCAGTGAAGTCAGGGAATCCGGTGGCTACACCTTC | CASSEVRESGGYTF
TRBJ1-2 | NA | NA | TRBV6-6 | TGTGCCAGCAGTTTTCTAGCGCAGTCGGATGGCTACACCTTC | CASSFLAQSDGYTF
TRBJ2-2 | TRBD2 | NA | TRBV20-1 | TGCAGTGCTAGTTTCGGGGGGACGAACACCGGGGAGCTGTTTTTT | CSASFGGTNTGELFF
TRBJ2-2 | TRBD2 | once | TRBV5-1 | TGCGCCAGCAGCTCAGGACTAGCGGGACGAACCGGGGAGCTGTTTTTT | CASSSGLAGRTGELFF
TRBJ1-4 | NA | once | TRBV7-9 | TGTGCCAGCAGCCTGTCGTCGGGAAATGAAAAACTGTTTTTT | CASSLSSGNEKLFF
TRBJ1-6 | NA | once | TRBV10-3 | TGTGCCATCAGTGTACTGGAGGTCCCCAATTCACCCCTCCACTTT | CAISVLEVPNSPLHF
TRBJ2-6 | NA | once | TRBV7-2 | TGTGCCAGCAGCTTAGTACTAGCTATCCTCTCTGGGGCCAACGTCCTGACTTTC | CASSLVLAILSGANVLTF
TRBJ2-1 | NA | few | TRBV4-1 | TGCGCCAGCAGCCAATTAGGGAGGAGCTCCTACAATGAGCAGTTCTTC | CASSQLGRSSYNEQFF
TRBJ1-5 | NA | NA | TRBV27 | TGTGCCAGCAGTCCCCGCGGTAGGTCGCCCCAGCATTTT | CASSPRGRSPQHF
TRBJ2-3 | TRBD2 | NA | TRBV11-3 | TGTGCCAGCAGCTCGGGACTAGCGGGAGGGCCCATAGATACGCAGTATTTT | CASSSGLAGGPIDTQYF
TRBJ1-6 | NA | once | TRBV11-2 | TGTGCCAGCAGCCTGGGGGGTGCCTATAATTCACCCCTCCACTTT | CASSLGGAYNSPLHF
TRBJ1-2 | NA | NA | TRBV4-2 | TGTGCCAGCAGCCAAGCCCCAGCCGGAGCTAACTATGGCTACACCTTC | CASSQAPAGANYGYTF
TRBJ1-2 | TRBD1 | NA | TRBV19 | TGTGCCAGTAGTAGCGACAGGGGCTCGTATGGCTACACCTTC | CASSSDRGSYGYTF
TRBJ2-5 | NA | NA | TRBV19 | TGTGCCAGTGGCCTCAGGGGGGTGCAAGAGACCCAGTACTTC | CASGLRGVQETQYF
TRBJ1-4 | NA | NA | TRBV27 | TGTGCCAGCAGCCCCTCGCGGGTGGCCGGGGAACTGTTTTTT | CASSPSRVAGELFF
TRBJ1-4 | TRBD1 | NA | TRBV2 | TGTGCCAGCAGTGAAGCGAAGGGCGACAGGGGTCCTAATGAAAAACTGTTTTTT | CASSEAKGDRGPNEKLFF
TRBJ1-5 | NA | NA | TRBV21-1 | TGTGCCAGCAGCTCGCGGACAGGGATTTGTCCCCAGCATTTT | CASSSRTGICPQHF
TRBJ2-1 | TRBD2 | NA | TRBV5-1 | TGCGCCAGCAGTCGGAACCGAGGCGGGAGGGGAAATGAGCAGTTCTTC | CASSRNRGGRGNEQFF
TRBJ2-1 | TRBD1 | NA | TRBV11-3 | TGTGCCAGCAGCTCCGGGACAGGGAGGAATGAGCAGTTCTTC | CASSSGTGRNEQFF
TRBJ2-1 | TRBD2 | NA | TRBV6-5 | TGTGCCAGCATTCCGCCGGGACTAGCACATGAGCAGTTCTTC | CASIPPGLAHEQFF
TRBJ2-1 | TRBD2 | NA | TRBV24-1 | TGTGCCACCAGTGCCAGGACTAGCGTGGGCAATGAGCAGTTCTTC | CATSARTSVGNEQFF
TRBJ2-6 | NA | NA | TRBV18 | TGTGCCAGCTCACCAGAGGGAGGTGGGGCCAACGTCCTGACTTTC | CASSPEGGGANVLTF
TRBJ2-3 | TRBD2 | NA | TRBV2 | TGTGCCAGCAGTGCTCTGACTAGCGGGGAGGCCTACACAGATACGCAGTATTTT | CASSALTSGEAYTDTQYF
TRBJ2-2 | TRBD2 | NA | TRBV6-4 | TGTGCCAGCAGTGAGGCTTCGGGGGGGGCGGAGAACACCGGGGAGCTGTTTTTT | CASSEASGGAENTGELFF
TRBJ1-5 | NA | once | TRBV5-6 | TGTGCCAGCAGTCTCGATCGGGGTCAGCCCCAGCATTTT | CASSLDRGQPQHF
TRBJ2-5 | TRBD1 | NA | TRBV5-8 | TGTGCCAGCAGCCGACAGGGTCGGGAGACCCAGTACTTC | CASSRQGRETQYF